One sample yielded the 26 T cell receptor beta chains listed below, sequenced in a study of cytomegalovirus exposure and HLA in healthy donors. In the PCR, 60 Vbeta and 13 Jbeta primers were used. Some clones are missing from TCRdb's copy, which holds only in-frame ones; the method was immunoSEQ multiplex PCR. The top ten clones hold about 5% of a sample with 110,000 or so clones, 70% to 80% of them seen once. Sequencing was done on a sample of PBMCs. Receptors originate from a woman younger than 45 in good health and CMV-seropositive.

The CDR3 protein is CASGLGTAPAGEQFF. The CDR3 DNA reads as TGTGCTAGTGGTTTGGGAACGGCCCCCGCAGGTGAGCAGTTCTTC. This rearrangement joins TRBV12-5 to TRBJ2-1; no firm D call. The germline V gene has CDR1 LGHNT and CDR2 FRNRAP. CDR3 length: 15 amino acids. Deletions cut 1 base from V and 9 bases from J, with 16 bases between.

J is TRBJ1-1 and V is TRBV19, with 9 nucleotides matching TRBD1. There are 14 residues in the CDR3. V lost 1 base, J lost 7 bases, and 4 bases stayed unmatched. Per germline, CDR1 LNHDA and CDR2 SQIVND (reference sequence). The CDR3 nucleotides read TGTGCCAGTAGTATAGGAAGGGGACAGGGTGAAGCTTTCTTT. Amino acids: CASSIGRGQGEAFF.

This chain links TRBV6-6 with TRBJ1-2, with a weak D call TRBD1 (5 bases). Trimming stripped 4 bases from V and 9 bases from J, with 9 bases between. Germline CDR1 and CDR2: MNHNY and SVGAGI (reference sequence). The CDR3 runs 11 residues. The CDR3 region has the DNA TGTGCCAGCAGTTCGGAGGGACGCTACACCTTC. Amino acids: CASSSEGRYTF.

The chain couples TRBV7-2 to TRBJ1-1, with 9 bases identical to TRBD1. Germline lookup yields CDR1 SGHTA and CDR2 FQGNSA. Trimming took 5 bases from V and 11 from J; bases not matched to a gene: 15. The CDR3 is made up of 15 amino acids. The CDR3 is CASSALGGTGFGAFF. The CDR3 DNA reads TGTGCCAGCAGCGCGTTAGGTGGGACAGGGTTTGGGGCTTTCTTT.

The chain has TRBV30 and TRBJ1-2; 9 bases match TRBD1. Trimming took 6 bases from V and 4 from J; bases not matched to a gene: 9. The germline gives CDR1 GTSNPN, CDR2 SVGIG (reference sequence). This CDR3 spans 14 amino acids. The CDR3 is CACKPGQGVYGYTF. DNA of the CDR3: TGTGCCTGCAAACCGGGACAGGGTGTCTATGGCTACACCTTC.

The rearrangement links TRBV11-1 to TRBJ2-1, with D possibly being TRBD2 (6 bases). CDR1 is SGHAT and CDR2 is FQDESV in the germline V gene (reference sequence). This CDR3 spans 12 amino acids. The ends were cut back, 5 bases at V and 10 bases at J, with 12 bases in the middle. In DNA, the CDR3 is TGTGCCAGCAGCCGGGAGCTCCTCGAGCAGTTCTTC. It codes for CASSRELLEQFF.

V usage is TRBV5-1 and J usage is TRBJ1-2; 10 bases fit TRBD1. With 4 bases clipped from V and 6 bases from J, the junction kept 6 bases outside the gene matches. The germline V gene has CDR1 SGHRS and CDR2 YFSETQ. The CDR3 loop spans 14 amino acids. The CDR3 nucleotides read TGCGCCAGCAGCCTTCGGGACAGGGGAGATGGCTACACCTTC. Its translation: CASSLRDRGDGYTF.

This chain joins TRBV2 and TRBJ2-7; 9 bases are shared with TRBD1. Germline V gene data show CDR1 as SNHLY and CDR2 as FYNNEI. The CDR3 covers 14 residues. After removal of 11 bases from V and 0 bases from J, the junction contained 8 bases not matched to a gene. In DNA form, the CDR3 reads TGTGCCGGGACCGGGACAGGGTCCTCCTACGAGCAGTACTTC. Its translation is CAGTGTGSSYEQYF.

The chain links TRBV10-3 to TRBJ1-2, with 8 nucleotides matching TRBD1. After removal of 9 bases from V and 3 bases from J, the junction contained 3 bases not matched to a gene. The germline CDR1 and CDR2 sequences are ENHRY and SYGVKD. The CDR3 totals 12 residues. The CDR3 coding sequence is TGTGCCATTTACAGGGGGGACTATGGCTACACCTTC. This translates into CAIYRGDYGYTF.

The V gene is TRBV18, the J gene TRBJ1-4; D ambiguous. CDR1 and CDR2 from the germline V gene are KGHSH and LQKENI. The CDR3 sequence is 13 residues long. Trimming took 2 bases from V and 8 from J, leaving 9 bases between them. The CDR3 DNA follows: TGTGCCAGCTCACCAAGGCTGCGGGAAAAACTGTTTTTT. Protein sequence: CASSPRLREKLFF.

The chain recombines TRBV15 with TRBJ1-4; perhaps TRBD1 as D (6 bases). Trimming left V 1 base short and J 6 bases short, with 9 bases between. Germline assignment: CDR1 LNHNV and CDR2 YYDKDF (reference sequence). This CDR3 is 14 amino acids long. CDR3 in amino acids: CATSRVTGYEKLFF. In DNA, the CDR3 is TGTGCCACCAGCAGAGTGACAGGATATGAAAAACTGTTTTTT. The whole variable domain, filled in from reference TRBV15 and TRBJ1-4, reads DAMVIQNPRYQVTQFGKPVTLSCSQTLNHNVMYWYQQKSSQAPKLLFHYYDKDFNNEADTPDNFQSRRPNTSFCFLDIRSPGLGDTAMYLCATSRVTGYEKLFFGSGTQLSVL.

This chain uses TRBV2 with TRBJ1-4; 9 bases agree with TRBD1. Germline lookup yields CDR1 SNHLY and CDR2 FYNNEI. V lost 3 bases and J lost 8; bases outside the gene matches: 7. The CDR3 covers 15 residues. The CDR3 here is CASSEEQGAWEKLFF. The CDR3 DNA follows: TGTGCCAGCAGTGAGGAACAGGGGGCGTGGGAAAAACTGTTTTTT.

The V and J genes are TRBV6-6 and TRBJ2-7; D may be TRBD2 (6 bases). Trimming removed 6 bases from V and 7 bases from J, with 16 bases in between. Germline V lookup: CDR1 MNHNY, CDR2 SVGAGI (reference sequence). This CDR3 comprises 13 residues. The CDR3 DNA reads as TGTGCCAGCAGCAGCATGGAGGGGCGGGAGCAGTACTTC. Its protein is CASSSMEGREQYF.

Concerning this clone: One junction end does not reproduce the germline sequence, and a read error may be involved. The identical CDR3 is also encoded by other nucleotide sequences in the sample. The rearrangement links TRBV19 to TRBJ2-7; D is ambiguous. The CDR3 is 13 residues long. Germline CDR1 and CDR2: LNHDA and SQIVND (reference sequence). The CDR3 here is CASSITYSYEQYF. The CDR3, as DNA: TGCGCCAGTAGTATAACCTACTCCTACGAGCAGTACTTC.

As to this clone: This sample also contains other DNA sequences that code for the same CDR3. The chain uses TRBV27 and TRBJ1-2, with 7 bases identical to TRBD1. With 7 bases clipped from V and 8 bases from J, the junction kept 7 bases outside the gene matches. The CDR3 has 12 residues. From germline, CDR1 is MNHEY and CDR2 SMNVEV (reference sequence). The CDR3 DNA reads TGTGCCAGCACCCAGGGGGGTCAAGGCTACACCTTC. Residues: CASTQGGQGYTF.

Concerning this clone itself: Other DNA sequences in the same sample also yield this CDR3. The chain has TRBV5-1 and TRBJ1-4, with D perhaps TRBD1 (6 bases). Trimming removed 0 bases at V and 4 bases at J, with 7 bases between. There are 14 residues in the CDR3. Looked up from germline, CDR1 is SGHRS and CDR2 is YFSETQ. For the CDR3, the DNA is TGCGCCAGCAGCTTGGGGACAGTTAATGAAAAACTGTTTTTT. Its protein is CASSLGTVNEKLFF.

The chain joins TRBV4-1 to TRBJ1-5; D unclear. Germline V gene data show CDR1 as MGHRA and CDR2 as YSYEKL. Trimming cost V 1 base and J 6 bases, with 13 bases left between them. The CDR3 extends over 15 amino acids. CDR3 loop: CASSQVAGVSQPQHF. In DNA form, the CDR3 reads TGCGCCAGCAGCCAAGTGGCCGGGGTAAGTCAGCCCCAGCATTTT.

V usage is TRBV19 and J usage is TRBJ2-6; D perhaps matches TRBD1 (5 bases). This CDR3 contains 13 residues. Germline loops: CDR1 LNHDA, CDR2 SQIVND (reference sequence). Trimming cost V 4 bases and J 4 bases, with 5 bases left between them. CDR3 residues: CASSRTGANVLTF. CDR3 nucleotides: TGTGCCAGTAGTAGGACAGGGGCCAACGTCCTGACTTTC.

There are a few counts of this clone. The rearrangement uses TRBV11-2 and TRBJ2-6; 11 bases are shared with TRBD1. Germline V lookup: CDR1 SGHAT, CDR2 FQNNGV. V lost 4 bases to trimming and J lost 4 bases; unmatched junction nucleotides: 3. This CDR3 contains 16 residues. The CDR3 region has the DNA TGTGCCAGCAGCTCGGGACAGGGGGTCGGGGCCAACGTCCTGACTTTC. The encoded protein is CASSSGQGVGANVLTF.

The V gene is TRBV7-3, the J gene TRBJ1-1; the match to TRBD1 covers 7 bases. The V and J ends lost 4 bases and 0 bases, in that order; junction bases with no gene match: 5. CDR1 is SGHTA and CDR2 is FQGTGA in the germline V gene. CDR3 length: 15 amino acids. The CDR3 DNA sequence: TGTGCCAGCAGCTCCGCCGGGACAGTGAACACTGAAGCTTTCTTT. Encoded protein: CASSSAGTVNTEAFF. Full variable domain (rest looked up from reference TRBV7-3 and TRBJ1-1): GAGVSQTPSNKVTEKGKYVELRCDPISGHTALYWYRQSLGQGPEFLIYFQGTGAADDSGLPNDRFFAVRPEGSVSTLKIQRTERGDSAVYLCASSSAGTVNTEAFFGQGTRLTVV.

The CDR3 is CASSPGTGEVTDTQYF. CDR3 DNA: TGTGCCAGCTCACCCGGCACAGGGGAAGTTACAGATACGCAGTATTTT. This chain joins TRBV18 and TRBJ2-3, with 7 bases matching TRBD1. This CDR3 region has 16 residues. Unmatched junction bases numbered 9, after V lost 3 bases and J lost 3 bases. Germline V gene data show CDR1 as KGHSH and CDR2 as LQKENI.

V and J are TRBV5-1 and TRBJ1-4; 7 bases are shared with TRBD1. Trimming removed 3 bases from V and 4 bases from J; junction bases left unmatched: 3. This CDR3 region has 14 residues. Germline CDR1 and CDR2: SGHRS and YFSETQ. CDR3 nucleotide sequence: TGCGCCAGCAGCTCCGGACAGGTTAATGAAAAACTGTTTTTT. As protein: CASSSGQVNEKLFF.

The rearrangement joins TRBV25-1 to TRBJ1-6; D not resolved. The CDR3 sequence is 17 residues long. Germline V gene lookup returns CDR1 MGHDK and CDR2 SYGVNS. Trimming left V 1 base short and J 0 bases short, with 10 bases between. CDR3 sequence: CASSEWGASSYNSPLHF. CDR3 DNA: TGTGCCAGCAGTGAATGGGGAGCTAGCTCCTATAATTCACCCCTCCACTTT.

The V gene is TRBV27, the J gene TRBJ1-2, with TRBD1 as a possible D gene (5 bases). V gave up 5 bases and J gave up 5 bases, with 18 bases separating them. Per the germline V gene, CDR1 is MNHEY and CDR2 is SMNVEV (reference sequence). CDR3 length: 15 residues. The CDR3 loop is CASSHDTGGNYGYTF. Written as DNA, the CDR3 is TGTGCCAGCAGTCACGACACCGGGGGGAATTATGGCTACACCTTC.

DNA of the CDR3: TGTGCCAGCACTAGACTAGCGGGACGCAATGAGCAGTTCTTC. Translation gives CASTRLAGRNEQFF. This chain connects TRBV6-5 to TRBJ2-1; TRBD2 matches at 11 bases. V shed 7 bases, J shed 6 bases, and the junction held 5 bases outside the gene matches. The germline V gene has CDR1 MNHEY and CDR2 SVGAGI. The CDR3 contains 14 residues.

The V gene is TRBV13, the J gene TRBJ1-3; D not certain. Germline V gene lookup returns CDR1 PRHDT and CDR2 FYEKMQ (reference sequence). Trimming pared 6 bases from V and 0 bases from J, leaving 15 bases between. The CDR3 has 16 amino acids. The CDR3 nucleotides are TGTGCCAGCAGTCGTCTCGGGAGCTCCTCTGGAAACACCATATATTTT. It encodes CASSRLGSSSGNTIYF.